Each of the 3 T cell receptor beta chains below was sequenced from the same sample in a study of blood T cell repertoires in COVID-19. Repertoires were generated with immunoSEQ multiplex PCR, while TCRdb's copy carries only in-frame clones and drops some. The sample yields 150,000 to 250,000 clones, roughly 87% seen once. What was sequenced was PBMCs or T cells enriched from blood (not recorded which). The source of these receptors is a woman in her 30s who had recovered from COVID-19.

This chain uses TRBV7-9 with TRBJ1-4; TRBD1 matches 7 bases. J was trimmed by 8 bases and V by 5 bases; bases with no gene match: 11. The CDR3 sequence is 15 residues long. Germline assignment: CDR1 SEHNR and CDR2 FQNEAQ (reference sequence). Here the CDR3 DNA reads TGTGCCAGCAGCGTGACAGGGAAAGTGGAGGAAAAACTGTTTTTT. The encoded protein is CASSVTGKVEEKLFF.

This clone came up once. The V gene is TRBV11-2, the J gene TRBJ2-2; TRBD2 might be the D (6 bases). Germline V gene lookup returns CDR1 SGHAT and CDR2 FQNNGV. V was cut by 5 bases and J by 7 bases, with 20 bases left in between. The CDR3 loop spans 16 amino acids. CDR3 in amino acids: CASSRELRGRGGELFF. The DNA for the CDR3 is TGTGCCAGCAGCCGAGAATTAAGAGGGCGGGGCGGGGAGCTGTTTTTT.

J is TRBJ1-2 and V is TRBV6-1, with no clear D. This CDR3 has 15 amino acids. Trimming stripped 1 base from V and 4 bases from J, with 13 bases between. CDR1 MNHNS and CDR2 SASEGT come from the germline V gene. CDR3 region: CASSEEEGRGYGYTF. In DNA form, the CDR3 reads TGTGCCAGCAGTGAAGAAGAAGGGAGAGGCTATGGCTACACCTTC.